This TCR beta chain was captured in a study of technical replicates of blood from several donors. V was pared by 4 bases and J by 1 base, with 14 bases between. The CDR3 is made up of 15 amino acids. CDR1 and CDR2 from the germline V gene are LGHNA and YNFKEQ. Here immunoSEQ multiplex PCR was the method, and the copy in TCRdb shows in-frame clones only, minus some. The sample lists 60,000 to 65,000 clones; 75% to 90% were seen once. Sequenced: PBMCs. The TCR sequence derives from a human donor in good health. Some clones in this sample may be carry-over from other donors' samples. This chain uses TRBV4-2 with TRBJ2-7, with D perhaps TRBD1 (6 bases). CDR3 residues: CASSPAKGVSYEQYF. CDR3 nucleotides: TGTGCCAGCAGCCCCGCTAAGGGGGTATCCTACGAGCAGTACTTC.